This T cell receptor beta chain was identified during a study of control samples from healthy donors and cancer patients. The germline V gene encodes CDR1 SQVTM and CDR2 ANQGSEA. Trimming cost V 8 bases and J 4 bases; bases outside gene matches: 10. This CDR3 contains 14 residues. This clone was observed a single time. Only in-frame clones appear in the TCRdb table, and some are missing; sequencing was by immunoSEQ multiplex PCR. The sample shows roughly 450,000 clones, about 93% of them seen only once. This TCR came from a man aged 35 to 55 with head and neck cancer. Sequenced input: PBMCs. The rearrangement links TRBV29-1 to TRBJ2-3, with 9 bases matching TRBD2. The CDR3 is CSISGTSISDTQYF. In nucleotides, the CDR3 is TGCAGCATATCCGGGACTAGCATTTCAGATACGCAGTATTTT.